The 25 T cell receptor beta chains in this list originate from one sample, sequenced in a study of T cell changes during pregnancy in multiple sclerosis. The repertoire was sequenced with immunoSEQ multiplex PCR; TCRdb's copy has only in-frame clones and lacks some. The table records 50,000 or so clones, 75% to 90% of them present only once. The input for sequencing was CD8+ T cells from peripheral blood mononuclear cells, taken in the second trimester of pregnancy. All receptors come from a female donor with multiple sclerosis, enrolled in a pregnancy study.

J is TRBJ2-5 and V is TRBV10-1; weak D call: TRBD1 (6 bases). CDR1 is WNHNN, CDR2 SYGVQD, per germline (reference sequence). The CDR3 length is 14 residues. Trimming shortened V by 4 bases and J by 2 bases, and 11 bases separated the two germline ends. The CDR3 reads CASSVDSVQETQYF. In DNA, the CDR3 is TGCGCCAGCAGTGTGGACAGTGTACAAGAGACCCAGTACTTC.

The genes are TRBV7-6 and TRBJ1-1; no firm D call. This CDR3 comprises 15 residues. Germline V lookup: CDR1 SGHVS, CDR2 FNYEAQ. Trimming pared 1 base from V and 1 base from J, leaving 10 bases between. As DNA, the CDR3 is TGTGCCAGCAGCTTAGAGCCAGGTCCGAACACTGAAGCTTTCTTT. Residues: CASSLEPGPNTEAFF.

This rearrangement joins TRBV4-2 to TRBJ2-7; TRBD1 might be the D (6 bases). Germline CDR1 is LGHNA and CDR2 is YNFKEQ. The CDR3 is made up of 14 amino acids. V was pared by 0 bases and J by 3 bases, with 9 bases between. The CDR3 nucleotides are TGTGCCAGCAGCCAAGAGTACAGGGTCTACGAGCAGTACTTC. Translating gives CASSQEYRVYEQYF.

V and J are TRBV4-1 and TRBJ2-3, with 14 bases identical to TRBD2. The CDR3 covers 19 residues. CDR1 MGHRA and CDR2 YSYEKL come from the germline V gene. Trimming cost V 2 bases and J 2 bases; bases outside gene matches: 9. The CDR3 protein is CASSQRTSGGYTYTDTQYF. CDR3 DNA: TGCGCCAGCAGCCAACGGACTAGCGGGGGGTATACCTACACAGATACGCAGTATTTT.

CDR3 region: CASTLGLDYEQYF. DNA for the CDR3: TGTGCCAGCACCTTGGGACTAGACTACGAGCAGTACTTC. This chain connects TRBV6-5 to TRBJ2-7; TRBD2 aligns across 8 bases. Trimming removed 7 bases from V and 3 bases from J; junction bases left unmatched: 5. In germline, CDR1 is MNHEY, CDR2 SVGAGI. The CDR3 is 13 amino acids.

This clone was recorded only once. The chain carries TRBV29-1 and TRBJ2-7, with 10 bases that match TRBD1. Germline values: CDR1 SQVTM, CDR2 ANQGSEA. Trimming cost V 5 bases and J 9 bases; bases outside gene matches: 13. CDR3 length: 14 amino acids. The CDR3 reads CSVRAGQGFERQYF. The CDR3 coding sequence is TGCAGCGTTAGGGCGGGACAGGGGTTTGAGAGGCAGTACTTC.

The gene calls are TRBV19 and TRBJ2-7, with 7 bases that match TRBD1. The germline gives CDR1 LNHDA, CDR2 SQIVND (reference sequence). This CDR3 region has 12 residues. The ends lost 5 bases at V and 5 bases at J; junction bases unmatched: 3. The CDR3 sequence: CASSGTAHEQYF. CDR3 bases: TGTGCCAGTAGTGGGACAGCCCACGAGCAGTACTTC. Full variable domain (remainder filled in from reference TRBV19 and TRBJ2-7): DGGITQSPKYLFRKEGQNVTLSCEQNLNHDAMYWYRQDPGQGLRLIYYSQIVNDFQKGDIAEGYSVSREKKESFPLTVTSAQKNPTAFYLCASSGTAHEQYFGPGTRLTVT.

This chain uses TRBV28 with TRBJ2-1; no clear D. The CDR3 contains 13 residues. Trimming took off 3 bases at V and 9 bases at J, with 12 bases between the two ends. The germline V gene has CDR1 MDHEN and CDR2 SYDVKM. CDR3 protein: CASSFPQAGEQFF. The CDR3 nucleotides read TGTGCCAGCAGTTTTCCCCAGGCCGGTGAGCAGTTCTTC.

This clone was picked up one time. V and J are TRBV6-5 and TRBJ2-7; 7 bases fit TRBD1. V trimming: 5 bases; J trimming: 5 bases; junction bases outside the gene matches: 0. CDR3 length: 11 amino acids. Germline CDR1 is MNHEY and CDR2 is SVGAGI. The CDR3 is CASSTGDEQYF. The CDR3 coding sequence is TGTGCCAGCAGTACAGGGGACGAGCAGTACTTC.

The chain has TRBV4-1 and TRBJ2-7; TRBD2 matches at 9 bases. Germline V gives CDR1 MGHRA, CDR2 YSYEKL. The CDR3 has 15 amino acids. The trim removed 0 bases at V and 3 bases at J, leaving 3 bases unmatched. In DNA, the CDR3 is TGCGCCAGCAGCCAAGAGGGTAGCGGGGGCTACGAGCAGTACTTC. It specifies CASSQEGSGGYEQYF.

The chain has TRBV19 and TRBJ2-3, with a tentative D call TRBD1 (7 bases). CDR3 size: 15 residues. The germline gives CDR1 LNHDA, CDR2 SQIVND (reference sequence). V shed 8 bases and J shed 5 bases, with 20 bases lying between them. CDR3 loop: CASQTPSQGGDTQYF. CDR3 bases: TGTGCCAGTCAAACCCCCAGCCAGGGGGGAGATACGCAGTATTTT.

This clone was seen just once. This chain connects TRBV19 to TRBJ1-2; D gene unclear. From germline, CDR1 is LNHDA and CDR2 SQIVND (reference sequence). V gave up 8 bases and J gave up 3 bases, with 7 bases separating them. This CDR3 comprises 11 residues. Here the CDR3 reads CASWGDYGYTF. DNA for the CDR3: TGTGCCAGTTGGGGAGACTATGGCTACACCTTC.

In this sample, this clone turned up once. The chain recombines TRBV6-4 with TRBJ2-2; 12 nucleotides align to TRBD1. This CDR3 has 15 residues. V lost 6 bases to trimming and J lost 2 bases; unmatched junction nucleotides: 1. In germline, CDR1 is MRHNA, CDR2 SNTAGT. The CDR3 nucleotides read TGTGCCAGCAGCGGGACAGGGGGCAACACCGGGGAGCTGTTTTTT. Translating gives CASSGTGGNTGELFF.

J is TRBJ2-7 and V is TRBV5-1; 7 nucleotides agree with TRBD2. The CDR3 has 15 amino acids. V shed 0 bases and J 2 bases; nucleotides not matched to a gene: 5. Germline V CDR1 and CDR2: SGHRS, YFSETQ. CDR3: CASSLGLADPYEQYF. As DNA, the CDR3 is TGCGCCAGCAGCTTGGGGCTAGCGGATCCCTACGAGCAGTACTTC.

This clone was detected a few times. The chain joins TRBV14 to TRBJ2-2; no definite D call. With 2 bases removed from V and 13 bases from J, the gap between germline ends came to 11 bases. CDR1 and CDR2 from the germline V gene are SGHDN and FVKESK. This CDR3 spans 12 amino acids. The CDR3 region has the DNA TGTGCCAGCAGCCAATTCCCCTGGGCGCTGTTTTTT. It codes for CASSQFPWALFF.

This clone was counted once. The V and J genes are TRBV7-6 and TRBJ2-2; 9 bases align to TRBD2. From germline, CDR1 is SGHVS and CDR2 FNYEAQ. The CDR3 length is 18 residues. With V trimmed by 4 bases and J by 3 bases, 12 bases remained unmatched. In DNA form, the CDR3 reads TGTGCCAGCAGCTCTCCGTTTGGAAAGCGGGGGGACACCGGGGAGCTGTTTTTT. It is translated as CASSSPFGKRGDTGELFF.

The genes are TRBV5-1 and TRBJ2-3; D is uncertain. The CDR3 length is 14 residues. CDR1 is SGHRS, CDR2 YFSETQ, per germline. V was pared by 2 bases and J by 0 bases, with 7 bases between. Here the CDR3 DNA reads TGCGCCAGCAGCTTTTCAACTAGCACAGATACGCAGTATTTT. It codes for CASSFSTSTDTQYF.

CDR3 protein: CASSPGGAGGQPQYF. As DNA, the CDR3 is TGTGCCAGCAGCCCCGGTGGAGCGGGGGGGCAGCCGCAGTATTTT. V gene TRBV13 combines with J gene TRBJ2-3; 10 positions agree with TRBD2. The CDR3 length is 15 residues. J gave up 10 bases and V 5 bases, and 12 bases lay outside the gene matches. CDR1 is PRHDT, CDR2 FYEKMQ, per germline (reference sequence). The full variable domain, with the rest looked up from reference TRBV13 and TRBJ2-3, is AAGVIQSPRHLIKEKRETATLKCYPIPRHDTVYWYQQGPGQDPQFLISFYEKMQSDKGSIPDRFSAQQFSDYHSELNMSSLELGDSALYFCASSPGGAGGQPQYFGPGTRLTVL.

The J gene is TRBJ1-5, the V gene TRBV10-3, with D unclear. CDR1 and CDR2 from the germline V gene are ENHRY and SYGVKD. The CDR3 totals 14 residues. With 0 bases removed from V and 6 bases from J, the gap between germline ends came to 9 bases. The CDR3 DNA sequence: TGTGCCATCAGTGAGTCCCCCTCCCCTCAGCCCCAGCATTTT. Its protein product is CAISESPSPQPQHF.

The chain combines TRBV28 with TRBJ2-1; 8 bases map to TRBD1. The trim removed 4 bases at V and 7 bases at J, leaving 6 bases unmatched. CDR1 and CDR2 (germline): MDHEN, SYDVKM. The CDR3 runs 14 residues. The CDR3 coding sequence is TGTGCCAGCAGTTCATGGACAGGGTTAAATGAGCAGTTCTTC. It is translated as CASSSWTGLNEQFF.

The chain employs TRBV9 and TRBJ2-7, with 10 positions matching TRBD2. The germline V gene has CDR1 SGDLS and CDR2 YYNGEE. The CDR3 runs to 15 residues. Unmatched junction bases numbered 3, after V lost 0 bases and J lost 3 bases. The CDR3 nucleotides read TGTGCCAGCAGCGTAGGAGCGGGGGGGCACTACGAGCAGTACTTC. Amino acid sequence: CASSVGAGGHYEQYF.

V is TRBV15 and J is TRBJ1-2; 11 bases line up with TRBD1. With 3 bases clipped from V and 2 bases from J, the junction kept 2 bases outside the gene matches. Germline CDR1 is LNHNV and CDR2 is YYDKDF (reference sequence). The CDR3 has 15 amino acids. The CDR3 DNA reads as TGTGCCACCAGCAGGGACAGGGGGCTGAACTATGGCTACACCTTC. Translating it yields CATSRDRGLNYGYTF.

The chain is built from TRBV6-4 and TRBJ2-1; 7 bases agree with TRBD2. This CDR3 is built from 15 residues. The junction had 5 bases not matched to a gene; V was cut back by 0 bases and J by 6 bases. CDR1 is MRHNA and CDR2 is SNTAGT in the germline V gene. The CDR3 spells CASSDSGGGVNEQFF. In DNA, the CDR3 is TGTGCCAGCAGTGACTCTGGCGGGGGTGTCAATGAGCAGTTCTTC.

The chain uses TRBV2 and TRBJ1-1; D remains ambiguous. The V gene's germline CDR1 is SNHLY and CDR2 FYNNEI. The length of the CDR3 is 11 residues. V was clipped by 9 bases and J by 2 bases, with 7 bases between them. The CDR3 DNA reads TGTGCCAGTTGCGGAAACACTGAAGCTTTCTTT. It is translated as CASCGNTEAFF. The variable domain in full, with the rest retrieved from reference TRBV2 and TRBJ1-1, is EPEVTQTPSHQVTQMGQEVILRCVPISNHLYFYWYRQILGQKVEFLVSFYNNEISEKSEIFDDQFSVERPDGSNFTLKIRSTKLEDSAMYFCASCGNTEAFFGQGTRLTVV.

The rearrangement uses TRBV14 and TRBJ2-7; D call uncertain. The CDR3 consists of 12 residues. V was clipped by 7 bases and J by 4 bases, with 11 bases between them. Germline V gene data show CDR1 as SGHDN and CDR2 as FVKESK. Here the CDR3 DNA reads TGTGCCAGCACTCACGGTAGTTACGAGCAGTACTTC. Its protein product is CASTHGSYEQYF.